The 11 T cell receptor beta chains in this list originate from one sample, sequenced in a study of shared clonotypes between healthy human individuals. Libraries were prepared by immunoSEQ multiplex PCR; TCRdb keeps only in-frame clonotypes and omits some of them. There are around 2,100,000 clones in the sample; about 95% occur only once, and 1.2% lies in the top ten. Terminally differentiated effector memory CD45RA+ cells were left out of the naive CD8 fraction, which was CD45RO-negative and positively selected for CCR7. Sample: naive CD8+ T cells sorted from blood. The receptors come from a man aged 18 to 29 in good health.

The chain combines TRBV6-1 with TRBJ2-7, with 9 positions matching TRBD1. V lost 4 bases and J lost 2; bases outside the gene matches: 12. The CDR3 length is 17 residues. Per the germline V gene, CDR1 is MNHNS and CDR2 is SASEGT. CDR3 amino acids: CASSATGTGFTAYEQYF. The CDR3, as DNA: TGTGCCAGCAGTGCCACCGGGACAGGGTTCACCGCCTACGAGCAGTACTTC.

The chain employs TRBV4-3 and TRBJ2-2; 13 bases agree with TRBD2. This CDR3 comprises 16 residues. V shed 10 bases and J 8 bases; nucleotides not matched to a gene: 13. Germline loops: CDR1 LGHNA, CDR2 YSLEER. The CDR3 DNA reads TGCGCCACCTCCTATCCGGGACTAGCGGGATCGGGGGAGCTGTTTTTT. Its translation is CATSYPGLAGSGELFF.

This clone was seen more than once but under ten times. The V call is TRBV29-1, the J call TRBJ2-5; possibly TRBD1 for D (5 bases). This CDR3 region has 12 residues. V lost 3 bases, J lost 3 bases, and 8 bases lay in between. The V gene's germline CDR1 is SQVTM and CDR2 ANQGSEA. DNA for the CDR3: TGCAGCGTTGACAGGGAAGAAGAGACCCAGTACTTC. This translates into CSVDREEETQYF. Drawing the rest from reference TRBV29-1 and TRBJ2-5, the complete variable domain is SAVISQKPSRDICQRGTSLTIQCQVDSQVTMMFWYRQQPGQSLTLIATANQGSEATYESGFVIDKFPISRPNLTFSTLTVSNMSPEDSSIYLCSVDREEETQYFGPGTRLLVL.

This chain links TRBV6-5 with TRBJ2-2, with D maybe TRBD1 (5 bases). Germline V gives CDR1 MNHEY, CDR2 SVGAGI. The CDR3 has 15 residues. V was pared by 6 bases and J by 4 bases, with 15 bases between. The CDR3 nucleotides are TGTGCCAGCAGCGCCGACAGCTGGGGCACCGGGGAGCTGTTTTTT. This codes for CASSADSWGTGELFF.

This rearrangement joins TRBV5-6 to TRBJ2-1; 11 bases agree with TRBD2. The ends lost 4 bases at V and 8 bases at J; junction bases unmatched: 17. The CDR3 runs to 18 residues. CDR1 and CDR2 (germline): SGHDT, YYEEEE. For the CDR3, the DNA is TGTGCCAGCAGCCTAACAGGACTAGCGGGCCTAGGTGTCCATGAGCAGTTCTTC. Encoded protein: CASSLTGLAGLGVHEQFF. Filled out from reference TRBV5-6 and TRBJ2-1, the complete variable domain reads DAGVTQSPTHLIKTRGQQVTLRCSPKSGHDTVSWYQQALGQGPQFIFQYYEEEERQRGNFPDRFSGHQFPNYSSELNVNALLLGDSALYLCASSLTGLAGLGVHEQFFGPGTRLTVL.

The J gene is TRBJ2-5, the V gene TRBV28; a possible D gene is TRBD1 (6 bases). The CDR3 consists of 16 residues. V lost 3 bases and J lost 2, with 16 bases in between. Looked up from germline, CDR1 is MDHEN and CDR2 is SYDVKM. DNA of the CDR3: TGTGCCAGCAGTTTTGGGGGAGAAGGGACACAAGAGACCCAGTACTTC. This translates into CASSFGGEGTQETQYF.

This clone was detected only a few times. The chain couples TRBV28 to TRBJ1-5; the D is unclear. The CDR3 covers 17 residues. Trimming removed 2 bases from V and 2 bases from J, with 16 bases in between. In germline, CDR1 is MDHEN, CDR2 SYDVKM. Here the CDR3 reads CASSLRDFYIGNQPQHF. The CDR3 region has the DNA TGTGCCAGCAGTTTAAGGGATTTTTACATCGGCAATCAGCCCCAGCATTTT.

The chain is built from TRBV7-8 and TRBJ1-6, with no clear D. V was pared by 6 bases and J by 0 bases, with 12 bases between. The CDR3 has 16 residues. CDR1 SGHVS and CDR2 FQNEAQ come from the germline V gene. CDR3 sequence: CASSREGSSYNSPLHF. The CDR3 DNA reads TGTGCCAGCAGTAGGGAGGGAAGCTCCTATAATTCACCCCTCCACTTT.

Written as DNA, the CDR3 is TGTGCCAGCAGTTATCCCTCCGGACGTGAAAAACTGTTTTTT. This sequence encodes CASSYPSGREKLFF. The chain joins TRBV11-2 to TRBJ1-4; no clear D. V lost 6 bases, J lost 7 bases, and 15 bases lay in between. The CDR3 contains 14 residues. Germline assignment: CDR1 SGHAT and CDR2 FQNNGV. Full variable domain (remainder filled in from reference TRBV11-2 and TRBJ1-4): EAGVAQSPRYKIIEKRQSVAFWCNPISGHATLYWYQQILGQGPKLLIQFQNNGVVDDSQLPKDRFSAERLKGVDSTLKIQPAKLEDSAVYLCASSYPSGREKLFFGSGTQLSVL.

This clone was recorded once. The rearrangement uses TRBV5-6 and TRBJ2-2, with D perhaps matching TRBD2 (5 bases). Germline CDR1 and CDR2: SGHDT and YYEEEE. This CDR3 has 16 amino acids. V lost 2 bases and J 5 bases, leaving 16 bases between the germline ends. The CDR3 region is CASSFTYGDGTGELFF. In DNA form, the CDR3 reads TGTGCCAGCAGCTTCACTTACGGGGATGGAACCGGGGAGCTGTTTTTT.

The rearrangement links TRBV10-3 to TRBJ2-7, with 8 positions matching TRBD2. This CDR3 region has 15 residues. J lost 6 bases, V lost 4 bases, and 11 bases had no gene match. CDR1 and CDR2 from the germline V gene are ENHRY and SYGVKD. This CDR3 is CAISGSFSGTFEQYF. The CDR3 DNA reads TGTGCCATCAGTGGGAGCTTTAGCGGGACGTTCGAGCAGTACTTC.